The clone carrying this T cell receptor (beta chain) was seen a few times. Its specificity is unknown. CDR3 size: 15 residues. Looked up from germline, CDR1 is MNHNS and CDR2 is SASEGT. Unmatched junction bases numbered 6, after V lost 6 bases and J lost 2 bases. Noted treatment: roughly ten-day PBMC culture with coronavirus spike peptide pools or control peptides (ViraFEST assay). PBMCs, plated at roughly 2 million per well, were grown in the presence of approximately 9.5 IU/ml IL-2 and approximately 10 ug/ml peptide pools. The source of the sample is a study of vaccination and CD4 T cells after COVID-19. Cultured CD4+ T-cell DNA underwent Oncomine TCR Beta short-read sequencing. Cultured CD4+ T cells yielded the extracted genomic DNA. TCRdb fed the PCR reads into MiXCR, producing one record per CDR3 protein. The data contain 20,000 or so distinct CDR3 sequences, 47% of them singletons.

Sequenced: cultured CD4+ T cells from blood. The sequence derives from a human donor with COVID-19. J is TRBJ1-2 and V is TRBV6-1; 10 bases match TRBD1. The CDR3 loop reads CASSSQGQGNYGYTF. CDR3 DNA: TGTGCCAGCAGCTCCCAGGGACAGGGGAACTATGGCTACACCTTC.